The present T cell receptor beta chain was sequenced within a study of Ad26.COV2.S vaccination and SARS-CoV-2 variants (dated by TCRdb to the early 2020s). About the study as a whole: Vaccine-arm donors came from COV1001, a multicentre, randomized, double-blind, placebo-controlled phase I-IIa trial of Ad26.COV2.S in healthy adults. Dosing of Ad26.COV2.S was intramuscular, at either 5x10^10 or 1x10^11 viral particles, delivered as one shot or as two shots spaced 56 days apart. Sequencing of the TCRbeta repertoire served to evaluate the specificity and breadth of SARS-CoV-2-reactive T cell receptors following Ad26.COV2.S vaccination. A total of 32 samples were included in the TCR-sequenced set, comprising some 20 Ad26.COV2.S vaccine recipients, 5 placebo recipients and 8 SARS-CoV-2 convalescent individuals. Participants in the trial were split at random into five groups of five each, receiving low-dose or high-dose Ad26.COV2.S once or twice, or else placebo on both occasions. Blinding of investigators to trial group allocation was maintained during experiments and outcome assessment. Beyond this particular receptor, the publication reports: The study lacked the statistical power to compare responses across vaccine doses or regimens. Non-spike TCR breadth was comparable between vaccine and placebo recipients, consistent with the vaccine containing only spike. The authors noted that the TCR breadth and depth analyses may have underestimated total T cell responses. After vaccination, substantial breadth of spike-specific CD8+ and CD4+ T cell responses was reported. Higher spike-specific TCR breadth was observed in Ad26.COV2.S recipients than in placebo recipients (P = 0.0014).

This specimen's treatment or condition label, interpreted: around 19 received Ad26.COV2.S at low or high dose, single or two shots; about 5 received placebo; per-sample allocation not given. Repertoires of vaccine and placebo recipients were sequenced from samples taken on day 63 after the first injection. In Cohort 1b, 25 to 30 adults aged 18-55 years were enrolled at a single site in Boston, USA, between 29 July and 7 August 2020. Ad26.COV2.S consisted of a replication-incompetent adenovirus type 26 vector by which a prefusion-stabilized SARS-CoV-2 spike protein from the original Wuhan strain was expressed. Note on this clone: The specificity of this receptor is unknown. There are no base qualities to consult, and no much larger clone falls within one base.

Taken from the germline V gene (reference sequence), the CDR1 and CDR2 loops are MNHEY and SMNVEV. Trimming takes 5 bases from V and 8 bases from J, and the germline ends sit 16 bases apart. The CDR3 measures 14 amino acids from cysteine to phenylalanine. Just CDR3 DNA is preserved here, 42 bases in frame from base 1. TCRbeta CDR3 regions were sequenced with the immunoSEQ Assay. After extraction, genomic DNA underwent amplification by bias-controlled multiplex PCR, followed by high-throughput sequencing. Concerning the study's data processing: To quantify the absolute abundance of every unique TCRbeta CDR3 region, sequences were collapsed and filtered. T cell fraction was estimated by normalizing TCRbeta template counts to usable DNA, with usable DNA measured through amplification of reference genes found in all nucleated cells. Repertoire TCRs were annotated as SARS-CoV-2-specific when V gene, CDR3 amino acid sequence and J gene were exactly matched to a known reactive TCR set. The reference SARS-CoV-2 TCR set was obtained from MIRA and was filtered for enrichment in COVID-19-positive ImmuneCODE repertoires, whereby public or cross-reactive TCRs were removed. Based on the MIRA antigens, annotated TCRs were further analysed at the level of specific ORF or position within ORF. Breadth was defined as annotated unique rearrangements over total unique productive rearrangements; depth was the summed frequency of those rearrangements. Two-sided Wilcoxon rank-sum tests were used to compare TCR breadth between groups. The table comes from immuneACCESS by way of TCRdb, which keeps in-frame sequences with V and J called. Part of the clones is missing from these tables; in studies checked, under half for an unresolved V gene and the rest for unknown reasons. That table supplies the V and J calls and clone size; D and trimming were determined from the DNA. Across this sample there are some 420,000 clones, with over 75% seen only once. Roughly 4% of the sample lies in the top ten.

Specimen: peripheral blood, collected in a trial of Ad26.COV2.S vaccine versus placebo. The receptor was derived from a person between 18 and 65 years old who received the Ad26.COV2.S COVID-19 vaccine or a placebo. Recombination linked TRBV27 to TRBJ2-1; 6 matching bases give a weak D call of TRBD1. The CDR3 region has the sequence CASSPPFGGHEQFF. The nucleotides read TGTGCCAGCAGTCCACCCTTTGGGGGCCATGAGCAGTTCTTC.